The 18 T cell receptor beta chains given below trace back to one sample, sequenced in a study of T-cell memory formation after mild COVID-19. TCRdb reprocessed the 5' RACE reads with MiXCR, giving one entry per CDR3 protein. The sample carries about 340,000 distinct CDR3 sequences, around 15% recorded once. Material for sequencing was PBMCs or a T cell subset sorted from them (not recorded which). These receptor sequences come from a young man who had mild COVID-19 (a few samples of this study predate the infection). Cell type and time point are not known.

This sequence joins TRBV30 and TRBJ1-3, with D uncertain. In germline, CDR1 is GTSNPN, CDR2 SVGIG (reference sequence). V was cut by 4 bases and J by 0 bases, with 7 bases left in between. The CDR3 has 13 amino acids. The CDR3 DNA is TGTGCCTGGATGTACAGCTCTGGAAACACCATATATTTT. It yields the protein CAWMYSSGNTIYF. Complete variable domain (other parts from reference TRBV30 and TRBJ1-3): SQTIHQWPATLVQPVGSPLSLECTVEGTSNPNLYWYRQAAGRGLQLLFYSVGIGQISSEVPQNLSASRPQDRQFILSSKKLLLSDSGFYLCAWMYSSGNTIYFGEGSWLTVV.

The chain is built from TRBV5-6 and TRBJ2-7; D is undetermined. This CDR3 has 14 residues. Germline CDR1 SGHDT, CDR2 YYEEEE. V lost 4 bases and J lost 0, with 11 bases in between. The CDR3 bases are TGTGCCAGCAGCATAGACACTTACTCCTACGAGCAGTACGTC. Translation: CASSIDTYSYEQYV.

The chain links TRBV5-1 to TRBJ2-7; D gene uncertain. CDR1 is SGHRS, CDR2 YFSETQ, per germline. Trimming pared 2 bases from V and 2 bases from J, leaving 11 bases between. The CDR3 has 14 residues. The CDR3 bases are TGCGCCAGCAGCTTAGTCCAATCCGCCTACGAGCAGTACTTC. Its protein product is CASSLVQSAYEQYF.

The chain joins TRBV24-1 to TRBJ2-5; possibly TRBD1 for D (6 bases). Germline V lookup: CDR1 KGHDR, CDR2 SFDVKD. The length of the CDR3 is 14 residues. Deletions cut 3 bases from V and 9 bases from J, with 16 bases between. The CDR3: CATSDPRDTEAQYF. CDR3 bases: TGTGCCACCAGTGATCCCCGGGACACCGAGGCCCAGTACTTC.

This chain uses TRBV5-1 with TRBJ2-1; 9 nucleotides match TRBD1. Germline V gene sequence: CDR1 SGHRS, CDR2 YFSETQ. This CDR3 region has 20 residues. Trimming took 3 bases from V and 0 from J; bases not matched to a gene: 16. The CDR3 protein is CASSSNPGTGFPRSYNEQFF. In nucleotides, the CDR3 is TGCGCCAGCAGCTCGAACCCCGGGACAGGGTTTCCCCGCTCCTACAATGAGCAGTTCTTC.

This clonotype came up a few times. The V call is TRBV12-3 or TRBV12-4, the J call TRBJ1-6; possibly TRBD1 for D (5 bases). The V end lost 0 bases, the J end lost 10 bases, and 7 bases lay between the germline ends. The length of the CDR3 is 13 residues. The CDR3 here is CASSLAGESPLHF. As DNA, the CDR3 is TGTGCCAGCAGTTTAGCGGGGGAATCACCCCTCCACTTT.

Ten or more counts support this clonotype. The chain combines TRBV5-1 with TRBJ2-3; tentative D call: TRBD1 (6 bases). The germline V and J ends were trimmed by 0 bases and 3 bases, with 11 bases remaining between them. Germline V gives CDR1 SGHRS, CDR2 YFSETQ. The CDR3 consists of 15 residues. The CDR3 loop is CASSLVSGETDTQYF. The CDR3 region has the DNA TGCGCCAGCAGCTTGGTATCAGGGGAGACAGATACGCAGTATTTT.

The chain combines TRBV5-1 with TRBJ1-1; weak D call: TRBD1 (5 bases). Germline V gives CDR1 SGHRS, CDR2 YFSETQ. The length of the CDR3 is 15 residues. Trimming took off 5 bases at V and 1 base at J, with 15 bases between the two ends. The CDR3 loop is CASSPPQGSNTEAFF. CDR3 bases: TGCGCCAGCAGTCCCCCCCAGGGTTCGAACACTGAAGCTTTCTTT.

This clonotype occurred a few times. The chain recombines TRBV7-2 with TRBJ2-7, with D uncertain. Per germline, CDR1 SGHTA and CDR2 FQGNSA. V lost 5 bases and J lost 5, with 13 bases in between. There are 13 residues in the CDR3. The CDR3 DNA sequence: TGTGCCAGCAGCCGCCTACCTTCGGACGAGCAGTACTTC. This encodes CASSRLPSDEQYF.

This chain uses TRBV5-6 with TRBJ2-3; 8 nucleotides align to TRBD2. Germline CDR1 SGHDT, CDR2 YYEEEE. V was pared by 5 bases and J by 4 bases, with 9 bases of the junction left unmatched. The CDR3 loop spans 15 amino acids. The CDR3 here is CASRERGREADTQYF. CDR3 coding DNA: TGTGCCAGCAGGGAGCGGGGGAGGGAGGCAGATACGCAGTATTTT.

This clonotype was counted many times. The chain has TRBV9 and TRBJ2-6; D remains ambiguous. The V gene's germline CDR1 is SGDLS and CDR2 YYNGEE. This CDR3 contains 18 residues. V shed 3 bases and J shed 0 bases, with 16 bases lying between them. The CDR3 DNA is TGTGCCAGCAGCGATCCCAAGGGCGAGATCTCTGGGGCCAACGTCCTGACTTTC. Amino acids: CASSDPKGEISGANVLTF.

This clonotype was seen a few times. The CDR3 here is CASSPRTSGGGDTQYF. The CDR3 nucleotides are TGTGCCAGCTCACCGAGGACTAGCGGGGGAGGGGATACGCAGTATTTT. The V gene is TRBV18, the J gene TRBJ2-3; 13 bases are a match to TRBD2. The V and J ends lost 3 bases and 6 bases, in that order; junction bases with no gene match: 6. Looked up from germline, CDR1 is KGHSH and CDR2 is LQKENI. The CDR3 has 16 amino acids.

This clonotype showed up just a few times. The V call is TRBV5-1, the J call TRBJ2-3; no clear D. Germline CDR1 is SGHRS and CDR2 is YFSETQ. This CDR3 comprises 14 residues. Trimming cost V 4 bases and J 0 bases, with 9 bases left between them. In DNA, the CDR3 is TGCGCCAGCAGCGCCCTAAGTAGCACAGATACGCAGTATTTT. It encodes CASSALSSTDTQYF.

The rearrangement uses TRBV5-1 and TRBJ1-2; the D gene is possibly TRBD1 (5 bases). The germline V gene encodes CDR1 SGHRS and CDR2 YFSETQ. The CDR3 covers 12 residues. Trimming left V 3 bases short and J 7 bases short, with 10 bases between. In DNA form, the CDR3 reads TGCGCCAGCAGCTCACAGGATGGTGGCTACACCTTC. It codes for CASSSQDGGYTF.

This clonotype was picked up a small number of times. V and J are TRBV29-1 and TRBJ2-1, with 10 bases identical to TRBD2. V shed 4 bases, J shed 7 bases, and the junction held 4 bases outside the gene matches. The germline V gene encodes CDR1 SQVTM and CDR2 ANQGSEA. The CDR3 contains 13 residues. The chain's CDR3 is CSVGLAGRNEQFF. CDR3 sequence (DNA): TGCAGCGTTGGACTAGCGGGTCGGAATGAGCAGTTCTTC.

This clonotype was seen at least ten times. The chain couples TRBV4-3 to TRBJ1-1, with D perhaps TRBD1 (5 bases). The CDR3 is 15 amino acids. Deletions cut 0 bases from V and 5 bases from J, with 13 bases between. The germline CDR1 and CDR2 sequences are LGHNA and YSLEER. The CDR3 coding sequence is TGCGCCAGCAGCCAAGATCGCGGGGCAGGGACTGAAGCTTTCTTT. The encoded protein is CASSQDRGAGTEAFF.

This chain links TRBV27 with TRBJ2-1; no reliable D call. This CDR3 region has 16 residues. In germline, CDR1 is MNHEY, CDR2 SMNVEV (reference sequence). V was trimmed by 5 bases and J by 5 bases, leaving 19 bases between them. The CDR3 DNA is TGTGCCAGCAGTCAGCTAGTGTCCTTAGGGCACAATGAGCAGTTCTTC. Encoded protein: CASSQLVSLGHNEQFF.

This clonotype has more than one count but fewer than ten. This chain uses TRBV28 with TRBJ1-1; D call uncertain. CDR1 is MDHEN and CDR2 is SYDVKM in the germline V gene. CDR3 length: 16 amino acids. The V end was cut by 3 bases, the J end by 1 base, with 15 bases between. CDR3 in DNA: TGTGCCAGCAGTTTTTACTCTGGACGGGCGAACACTGAAGCTTTCTTT. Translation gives CASSFYSGRANTEAFF.